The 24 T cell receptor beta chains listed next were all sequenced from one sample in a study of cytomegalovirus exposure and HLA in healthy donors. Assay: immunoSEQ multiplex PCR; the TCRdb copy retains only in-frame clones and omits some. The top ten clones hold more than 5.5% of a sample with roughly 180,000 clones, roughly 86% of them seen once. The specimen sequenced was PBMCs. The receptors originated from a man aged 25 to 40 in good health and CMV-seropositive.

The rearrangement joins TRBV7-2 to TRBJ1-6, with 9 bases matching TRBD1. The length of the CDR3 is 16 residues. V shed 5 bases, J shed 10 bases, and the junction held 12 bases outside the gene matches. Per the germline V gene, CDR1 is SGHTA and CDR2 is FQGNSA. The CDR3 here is CASSAAGTGMRSPLHF. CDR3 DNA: TGTGCCAGCAGCGCCGCCGGGACAGGGATGAGGTCACCCCTCCACTTT. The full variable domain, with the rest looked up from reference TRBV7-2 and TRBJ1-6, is GAGVSQSPSNKVTEKGKDVELRCDPISGHTALYWYRQSLGQGLEFLIYFQGNSAPDKSGLPSDRFSAERTGGSVSTLTIQRTQQEDSAVYLCASSAAGTGMRSPLHFGNGTRLTVT.

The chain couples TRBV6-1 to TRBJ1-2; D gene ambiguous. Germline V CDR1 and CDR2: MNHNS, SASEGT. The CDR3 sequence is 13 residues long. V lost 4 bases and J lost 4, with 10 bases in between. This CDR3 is CASSGWEFYGYTF. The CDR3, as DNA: TGTGCCAGCAGTGGGTGGGAATTCTATGGCTACACCTTC.

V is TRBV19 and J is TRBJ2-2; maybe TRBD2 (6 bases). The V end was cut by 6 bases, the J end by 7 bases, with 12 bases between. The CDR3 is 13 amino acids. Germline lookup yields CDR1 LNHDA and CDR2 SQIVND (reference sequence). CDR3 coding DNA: TGTGCCAGTAGCATTTGGGGGGACGGGGAGCTGTTTTTT. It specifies CASSIWGDGELFF. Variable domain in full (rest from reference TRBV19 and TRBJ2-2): DGGITQSPKYLFRKEGQNVTLSCEQNLNHDAMYWYRQDPGQGLRLIYYSQIVNDFQKGDIAEGYSVSREKKESFPLTVTSAQKNPTAFYLCASSIWGDGELFFGEGSRLTVL.

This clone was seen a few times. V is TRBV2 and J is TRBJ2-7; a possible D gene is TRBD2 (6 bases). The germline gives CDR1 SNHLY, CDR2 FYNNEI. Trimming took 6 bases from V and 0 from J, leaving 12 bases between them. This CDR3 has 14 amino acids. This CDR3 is CASREGPSSYEQYF. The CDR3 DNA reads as TGTGCCAGCAGGGAGGGACCTAGCTCCTACGAGCAGTACTTC.

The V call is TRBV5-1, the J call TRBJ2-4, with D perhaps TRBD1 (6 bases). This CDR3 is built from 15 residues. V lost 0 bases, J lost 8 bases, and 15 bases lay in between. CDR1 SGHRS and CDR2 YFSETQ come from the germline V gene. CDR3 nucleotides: TGCGCCAGCAGCTTGGTAGGGCAGGGGTGGCACATTCAGTACTTC. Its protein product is CASSLVGQGWHIQYF.

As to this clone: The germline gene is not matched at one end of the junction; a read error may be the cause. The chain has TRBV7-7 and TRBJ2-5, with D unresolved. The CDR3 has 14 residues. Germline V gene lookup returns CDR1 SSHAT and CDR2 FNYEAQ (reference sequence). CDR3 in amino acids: CASSPGKPQETQYF. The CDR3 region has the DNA TGTGCTAGCAGCCCAGGCAAACCTCAAGAGACCCAGTACTTC.

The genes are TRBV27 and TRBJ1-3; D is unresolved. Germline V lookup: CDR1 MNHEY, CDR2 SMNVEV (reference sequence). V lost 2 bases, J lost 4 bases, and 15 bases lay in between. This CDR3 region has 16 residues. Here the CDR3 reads CASSLGPAAGGNTIYF. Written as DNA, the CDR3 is TGTGCCAGCAGTTTAGGCCCGGCCGCGGGGGGAAACACCATATATTTT.

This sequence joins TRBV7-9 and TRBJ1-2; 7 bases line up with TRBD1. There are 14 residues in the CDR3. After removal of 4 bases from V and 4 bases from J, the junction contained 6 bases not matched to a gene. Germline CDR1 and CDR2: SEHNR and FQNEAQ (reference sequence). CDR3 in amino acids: CASSSSAGGYGYTF. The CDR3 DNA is TGTGCCAGCAGCTCCTCAGCAGGGGGCTATGGCTACACCTTC.

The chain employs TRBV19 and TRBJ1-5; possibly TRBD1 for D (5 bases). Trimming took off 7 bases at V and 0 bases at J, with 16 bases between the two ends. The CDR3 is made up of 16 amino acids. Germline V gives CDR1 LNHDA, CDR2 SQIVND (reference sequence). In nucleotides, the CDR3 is TGTGCCAGTATCGACAGCAAGGGTTATAGCAATCAGCCCCAGCATTTT. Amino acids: CASIDSKGYSNQPQHF.

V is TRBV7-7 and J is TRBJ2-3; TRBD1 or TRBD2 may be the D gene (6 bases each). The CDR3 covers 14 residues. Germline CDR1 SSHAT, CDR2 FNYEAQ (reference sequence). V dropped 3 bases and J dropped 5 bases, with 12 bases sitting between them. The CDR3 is CASSLGGHGDTQYF. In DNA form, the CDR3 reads TGTGCCAGCAGCTTGGGGGGACATGGAGATACGCAGTATTTT.

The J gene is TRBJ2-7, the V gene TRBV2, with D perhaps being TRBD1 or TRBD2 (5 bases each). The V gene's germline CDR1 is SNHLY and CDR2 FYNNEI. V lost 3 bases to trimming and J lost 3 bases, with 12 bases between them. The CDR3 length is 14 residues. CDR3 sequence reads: CASSDERTNYEQYF. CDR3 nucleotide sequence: TGTGCCAGCAGTGACGAGCGGACAAACTACGAGCAGTACTTC.

In DNA, the CDR3 is TGTGCCGTTCAATCTGGGGGCAATCAGCCCCAGCATTTT. Translating it yields CAVQSGGNQPQHF. The chain carries TRBV6-1 and TRBJ1-5; D is unclear. The CDR3 loop spans 13 amino acids. Germline V lookup: CDR1 MNHNS, CDR2 SASEGT. V was shortened by 11 bases and J by 2 bases, with 13 bases between the two germline ends.

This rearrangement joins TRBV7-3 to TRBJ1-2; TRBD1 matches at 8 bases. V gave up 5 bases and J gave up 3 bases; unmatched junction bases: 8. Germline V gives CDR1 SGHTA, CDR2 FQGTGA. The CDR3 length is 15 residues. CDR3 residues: CASSPGTGWDYGYTF. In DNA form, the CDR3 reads TGTGCCAGCAGCCCCGGGACAGGATGGGACTATGGCTACACCTTC. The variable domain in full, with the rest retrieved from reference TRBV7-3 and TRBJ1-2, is GAGVSQTPSNKVTEKGKYVELRCDPISGHTALYWYRQSLGQGPEFLIYFQGTGAADDSGLPNDRFFAVRPEGSVSTLKIQRTERGDSAVYLCASSPGTGWDYGYTFGSGTRLTVV.

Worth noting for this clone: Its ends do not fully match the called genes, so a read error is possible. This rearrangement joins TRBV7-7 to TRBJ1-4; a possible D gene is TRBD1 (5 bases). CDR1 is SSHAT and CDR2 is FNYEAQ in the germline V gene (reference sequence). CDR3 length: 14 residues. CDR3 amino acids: CASSLGRENEKLFF. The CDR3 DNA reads TGTGCTAGCAGCCTGGGGCGGGAAAATGAAAAACTGTTTTTT.

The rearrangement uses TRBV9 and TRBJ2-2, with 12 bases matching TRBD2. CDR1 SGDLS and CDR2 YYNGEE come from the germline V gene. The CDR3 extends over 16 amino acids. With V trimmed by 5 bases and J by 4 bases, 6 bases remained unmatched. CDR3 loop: CASSLAGGPGTGELFF. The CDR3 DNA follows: TGTGCCAGCAGTCTAGCGGGAGGGCCTGGCACCGGGGAGCTGTTTTTT.

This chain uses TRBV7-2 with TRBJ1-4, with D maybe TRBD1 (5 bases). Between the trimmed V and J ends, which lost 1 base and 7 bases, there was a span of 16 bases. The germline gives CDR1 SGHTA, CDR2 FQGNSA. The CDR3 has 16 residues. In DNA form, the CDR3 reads TGTGCCAGCAGCTTAGGGGGTGGGGCGTATGGTGAAAAACTGTTTTTT. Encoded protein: CASSLGGGAYGEKLFF.

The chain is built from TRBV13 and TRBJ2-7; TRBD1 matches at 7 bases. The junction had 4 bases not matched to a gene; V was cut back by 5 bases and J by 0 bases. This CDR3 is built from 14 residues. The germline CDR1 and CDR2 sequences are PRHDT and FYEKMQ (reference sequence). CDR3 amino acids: CASSQGTASYEQYF. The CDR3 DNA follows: TGTGCCAGCAGCCAAGGGACAGCCTCCTACGAGCAGTACTTC. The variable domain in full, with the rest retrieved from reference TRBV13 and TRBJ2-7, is AAGVIQSPRHLIKEKRETATLKCYPIPRHDTVYWYQQGPGQDPQFLISFYEKMQSDKGSIPDRFSAQQFSDYHSELNMSSLELGDSALYFCASSQGTASYEQYFGPGTRLTVT.

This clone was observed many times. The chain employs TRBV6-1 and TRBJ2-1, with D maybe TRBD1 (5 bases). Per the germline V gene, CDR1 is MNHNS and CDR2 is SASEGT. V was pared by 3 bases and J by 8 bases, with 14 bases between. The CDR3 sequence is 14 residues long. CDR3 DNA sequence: TGTGCCAGCAGTGACTGGGGCAGGGATTATGAGCAGTTCTTC. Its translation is CASSDWGRDYEQFF.

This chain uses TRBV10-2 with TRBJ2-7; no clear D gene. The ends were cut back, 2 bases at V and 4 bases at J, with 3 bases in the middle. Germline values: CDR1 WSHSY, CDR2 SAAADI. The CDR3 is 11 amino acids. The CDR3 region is CASSEMYEQYF. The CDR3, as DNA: TGCGCCAGCAGTGAGATGTACGAGCAGTACTTC.

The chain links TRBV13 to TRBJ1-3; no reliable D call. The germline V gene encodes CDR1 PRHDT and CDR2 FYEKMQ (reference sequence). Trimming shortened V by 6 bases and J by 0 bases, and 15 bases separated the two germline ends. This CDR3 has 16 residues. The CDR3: CASRMGNYLSGNTIYF. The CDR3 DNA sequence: TGTGCCAGCAGAATGGGCAATTACCTCTCTGGAAACACCATATATTTT.

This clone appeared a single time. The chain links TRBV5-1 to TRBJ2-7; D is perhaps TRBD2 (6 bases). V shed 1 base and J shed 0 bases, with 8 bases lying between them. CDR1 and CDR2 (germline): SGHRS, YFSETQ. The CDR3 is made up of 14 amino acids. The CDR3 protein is CASSLPTSSYEQYF. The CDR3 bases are TGCGCCAGCAGCTTGCCGACTAGCTCCTACGAGCAGTACTTC.

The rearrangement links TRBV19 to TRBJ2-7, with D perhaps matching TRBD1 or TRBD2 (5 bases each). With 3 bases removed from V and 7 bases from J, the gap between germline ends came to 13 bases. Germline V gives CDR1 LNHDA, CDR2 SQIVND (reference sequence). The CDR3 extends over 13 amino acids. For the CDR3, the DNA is TGTGCCAGTAGTATCGTGGGGGAGATGGAGCAGTACTTC. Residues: CASSIVGEMEQYF.

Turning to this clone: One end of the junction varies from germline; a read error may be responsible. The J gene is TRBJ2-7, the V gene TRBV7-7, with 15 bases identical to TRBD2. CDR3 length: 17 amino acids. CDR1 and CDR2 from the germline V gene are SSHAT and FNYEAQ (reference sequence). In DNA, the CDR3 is TGTGCTAGCAGCCGAGGGACTAGCGGGAGGATTCCCTACGAGCAGTACTTC. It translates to CASSRGTSGRIPYEQYF.

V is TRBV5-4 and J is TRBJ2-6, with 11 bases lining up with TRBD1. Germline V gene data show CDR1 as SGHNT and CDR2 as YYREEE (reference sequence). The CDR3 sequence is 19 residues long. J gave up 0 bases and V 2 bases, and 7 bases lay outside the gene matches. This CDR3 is CASSFHRGTGGSGANVLTF. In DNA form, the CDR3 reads TGTGCCAGCAGCTTTCACCGCGGGACAGGGGGCTCTGGGGCCAACGTCCTGACTTTC.